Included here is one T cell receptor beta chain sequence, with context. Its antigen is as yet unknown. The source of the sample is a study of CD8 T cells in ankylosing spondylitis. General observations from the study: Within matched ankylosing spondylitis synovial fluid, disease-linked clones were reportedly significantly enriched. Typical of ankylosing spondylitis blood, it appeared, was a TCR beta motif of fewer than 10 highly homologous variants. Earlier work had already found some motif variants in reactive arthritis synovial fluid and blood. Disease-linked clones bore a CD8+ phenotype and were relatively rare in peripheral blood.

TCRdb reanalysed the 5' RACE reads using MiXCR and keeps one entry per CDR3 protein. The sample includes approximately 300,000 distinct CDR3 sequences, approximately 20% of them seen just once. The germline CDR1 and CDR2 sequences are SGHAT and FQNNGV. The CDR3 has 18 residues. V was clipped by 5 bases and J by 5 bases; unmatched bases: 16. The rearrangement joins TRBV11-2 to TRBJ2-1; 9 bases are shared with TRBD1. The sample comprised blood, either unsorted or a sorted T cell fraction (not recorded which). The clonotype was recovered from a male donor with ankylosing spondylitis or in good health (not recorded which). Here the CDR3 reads CASSPRVPDRGYDNEQFF. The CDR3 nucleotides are TGTGCCAGCAGCCCCCGTGTCCCGGACAGGGGTTACGACAATGAGCAGTTCTTC.